The next 24 T cell receptor beta chains were all read from a single sample in a study of T-cell reconstitution after alpha-beta-depleted transplantation in children. The library targeted TCRbeta and was prepared with unique molecular identifiers. Each CDR3 protein is one row after TCRdb ran MiXCR on the PCR reads. Altogether about 200,000 distinct CDR3 sequences are present, 5% to 7.5% being singletons, with the ten largest covering roughly 4.8%. The starting material was PBMCs, obtained before TCRalphabeta/CD19-depleted stem cell transplant. These receptors were taken from a girl in the first two years of life with combined immunodeficiency, due to receive a stem cell transplant.

Comments on this clonotype: This may stem from a read error, because a much larger clone lies one nucleotide away. V gene TRBV7-3 combines with J gene TRBJ2-1; D is unresolved. The CDR3 is 13 residues long. The V end was cut by 4 bases, the J end by 10 bases, with 14 bases between. Germline-derived CDR1 and CDR2 are SGHTA and FQGTGA. Here the CDR3 reads CASSSRPMKEQFF. As DNA, the CDR3 is TGTGCCAGCAGCTCCCGCCCAATGAAAGAGCAGTTCTTC.

This clonotype was found many times. This chain joins TRBV20-1 and TRBJ2-7; D could derive from TRBD1 or TRBD2 (5 bases each). The CDR3 loop spans 14 amino acids. V was pared by 4 bases and J by 3 bases, with 16 bases between. Germline loops: CDR1 DFQATT, CDR2 SNEGSKA (reference sequence). The CDR3 reads CSAKGRDQNYEQYF. CDR3 DNA sequence: TGCAGTGCTAAGGGCCGGGACCAAAACTACGAGCAGTACTTC.

This clonotype was recorded at least ten times. DNA for the CDR3: TGCAGCGTTGAAGAGGGGGACTACTACGAGCAGTACTTC. Amino acid sequence: CSVEEGDYYEQYF. The V gene is TRBV29-1, the J gene TRBJ2-7; 7 bases are shared with TRBD2. Unmatched junction bases numbered 2, after V lost 0 bases and J lost 3 bases. There are 13 residues in the CDR3. Germline lookup yields CDR1 SQVTM and CDR2 ANQGSEA.

This clonotype was seen a handful of times. The chain recombines TRBV4-3 with TRBJ2-5, with a tentative D call TRBD2 (6 bases). Germline assignment: CDR1 LGHNA and CDR2 YSLEER. The CDR3 extends over 15 amino acids. V was pared by 4 bases and J by 3 bases, with 15 bases between. CDR3 in amino acids: CASSLGGADKETQYF. CDR3 DNA sequence: TGCGCCAGCAGCCTGGGGGGAGCGGATAAAGAGACCCAGTACTTC.

This clonotype has a count of ten or more. The chain couples TRBV20-1 to TRBJ2-6, with a possible D match to TRBD2 (6 bases). The germline V and J ends were trimmed by 4 bases and 2 bases, with 15 bases remaining between them. The CDR3 totals 16 residues. The germline CDR1 and CDR2 sequences are DFQATT and SNEGSKA (reference sequence). In DNA, the CDR3 is TGCAGTGCTACGATAGCCTGGGGGGCTGGGGCCAACGTCCTGACTTTC. Translation: CSATIAWGAGANVLTF.

The table lists this clonotype with a few counts. The V and J genes are TRBV15 and TRBJ2-5; D call uncertain. CDR1 and CDR2 (germline): LNHNV, YYDKDF (reference sequence). This CDR3 region has 14 residues. V was pared by 2 bases and J by 5 bases, with 12 bases between. CDR3 region: CATSRPESRETQYF. CDR3 nucleotide sequence: TGTGCCACCAGCAGACCGGAAAGCCGCGAGACCCAGTACTTC.

The sample holds many counts of this clonotype. The V and J genes are TRBV6-5 and TRBJ2-1; 8 positions match TRBD1. With V trimmed by 5 bases and J by 3 bases, 6 bases remained unmatched. The germline V gene encodes CDR1 MNHEY and CDR2 SVGAGI. The CDR3 consists of 15 residues. CDR3 sequence (DNA): TGTGCCAGCAGTATGCAGGGGGCGAGCTACAATGAGCAGTTCTTC. Its protein product is CASSMQGASYNEQFF.

Turning to this clonotype: This could be a read error, since a much larger clone is one nucleotide away. The chain couples TRBV11-3 to TRBJ2-5, with D tentatively TRBD1 (6 bases). Trimming left V 4 bases short and J 2 bases short, with 14 bases between. The germline V gene has CDR1 SGHNT and CDR2 YENEEA. The CDR3 consists of 15 residues. CDR3 loop: CASSSGTTHQETQYF. CDR3 nucleotides: TGTGCCAGCAGCTCGGGGACAACGCATCAAGAGACCCAGTACTTC.

In this sample, this clonotype turned up many times. The chain employs TRBV12-3 or TRBV12-4 and TRBJ1-3; D gene unclear. Trimming left V 5 bases short and J 0 bases short, with 5 bases between. The CDR3 sequence is 13 residues long. As DNA, the CDR3 is TGTGCCAGCAGTGCCTTCTCTGGAAACACCATATATTTT. Protein sequence: CASSAFSGNTIYF.

This clonotype was found many times. The V and J genes are TRBV5-4 and TRBJ2-1, with D perhaps being TRBD1 or TRBD2 (5 bases each). Germline values: CDR1 SGHNT, CDR2 YYREEE (reference sequence). The CDR3 is 13 residues long. The V and J ends lost 5 bases and 5 bases respectively, with 11 bases between them. The CDR3 bases are TGTGCCAGCAGGGTGGTGGGGGACAATGAGCAGTTCTTC. Protein product: CASRVVGDNEQFF.

This clonotype was seen at least ten times. The V call is TRBV12-3 or TRBV12-4, the J call TRBJ2-1; TRBD2 is a possible D gene (5 bases). There are 15 residues in the CDR3. V gave up 7 bases and J gave up 1 base, with 14 bases separating them. The CDR3 sequence: CASNPLGYSYNEQFF. DNA of the CDR3: TGTGCCAGCAATCCACTAGGATATTCCTACAATGAGCAGTTCTTC.

This clonotype turned up a few times. One junction end disagrees with the germline gene, perhaps due to a read error. The genes are TRBV20-1 and TRBJ2-3; tentatively, D is TRBD2 (7 bases). CDR3 length: 16 amino acids. CDR1 is DFQATT and CDR2 is SNEGSKA in the germline V gene (reference sequence). CDR3 region: CCARAIAGALVDTQYF. CDR3 coding DNA: TGCTGTGCTAGAGCCATTGCGGGGGCCCTCGTGGATACGCAGTATTTT.

This clonotype was seen many times. The rearrangement uses TRBV27 and TRBJ2-1; weak D call: TRBD2 (6 bases). Between the trimmed V and J ends, which lost 6 bases and 4 bases, there was a span of 13 bases. The CDR3 is 14 residues long. Germline CDR1 is MNHEY and CDR2 is SMNVEV (reference sequence). The CDR3 is CASRTGAGYNEQFF. The CDR3 DNA reads TGTGCCAGCAGAACTGGGGCGGGATACAATGAGCAGTTCTTC.

This clonotype was found many times. This sequence joins TRBV6-2 or TRBV6-3 and TRBJ2-1, with unresolved D. The CDR3 is 13 residues long. With 2 bases removed from V and 4 bases from J, the gap between germline ends came to 6 bases. Germline V lookup: CDR1 MNHEY, CDR2 SVGEGT. Here the CDR3 DNA reads TGTGCCAGCAGTTACGCCGCTTACAATGAGCAGTTCTTC. It encodes CASSYAAYNEQFF.

In its sample, this clonotype was seen many times. This sequence joins TRBV28 and TRBJ1-6, with D possibly being TRBD1 (5 bases). CDR1 is MDHEN and CDR2 is SYDVKM in the germline V gene. CDR3 length: 12 amino acids. V was trimmed by 5 bases and J by 10 bases, leaving 9 bases between them. The CDR3 DNA follows: TGTGCCAGCAGTATGGGACCATCACCCCTCCACTTT. It is translated as CASSMGPSPLHF. The variable domain in full, completed from reference TRBV28 and TRBJ1-6, reads DVKVTQSSRYLVKRTGEKVFLECVQDMDHENMFWYRQDPGLGLRLIYFSYDVKMKEKGDIPEGYSVSREKKERFSLILESASTNQTSMYLCASSMGPSPLHFGNGTRLTVT.

The table lists this clonotype with many counts. The CDR3 coding sequence is TGCAGCGTGTCTCCGGGGATTAACTATGGCTACACCTTC. Residues: CSVSPGINYGYTF. V and J are TRBV29-1 and TRBJ1-2, with D uncertain. Germline V lookup: CDR1 SQVTM, CDR2 ANQGSEA. Deletions cut 6 bases from V and 1 base from J, with 12 bases between. The CDR3 contains 13 residues.

This clonotype was counted at least ten times. The gene calls are TRBV12-3 or TRBV12-4 and TRBJ2-3, with 7 bases fitting TRBD2. The J segment lost 8 bases and the V segment lost 1 base, leaving 9 bases of the junction unmatched. The CDR3 is made up of 15 amino acids. The CDR3 DNA reads as TGTGCCAGCAGTTTAGGGGGAGGGGCTTGGGGTACGCAGTATTTT. Its protein is CASSLGGGAWGTQYF.

The sample holds many counts of this clonotype. The chain recombines TRBV27 with TRBJ1-5, with D maybe TRBD1 (6 bases). Looked up from germline, CDR1 is MNHEY and CDR2 is SMNVEV (reference sequence). The CDR3 length is 12 residues. With 6 bases removed from V and 7 bases from J, the gap between germline ends came to 10 bases. Here the CDR3 DNA reads TGTGCCAGCAGACAGGGTGGGCAGCCCCAGCATTTT. Protein: CASRQGGQPQHF.

This clonotype was found many times. The chain combines TRBV20-1 with TRBJ2-1; 12 bases agree with TRBD2. The CDR3 sequence is 15 residues long. Per the germline V gene, CDR1 is DFQATT and CDR2 is SNEGSKA (reference sequence). Unmatched junction bases numbered 12, after V lost 6 bases and J lost 9 bases. CDR3 sequence: CSARGLAGGSAEQFF. In DNA form, the CDR3 reads TGCAGTGCAAGGGGGCTAGCGGGAGGGTCGGCTGAGCAGTTCTTC.

This clonotype was seen only a few times. V gene TRBV27 combines with J gene TRBJ1-5, with 12 nucleotides matching TRBD1. V lost 3 bases and J lost 0; bases outside the gene matches: 12. CDR3 length: 20 residues. Germline V gives CDR1 MNHEY, CDR2 SMNVEV (reference sequence). CDR3 nucleotide sequence: TGTGCCAGCAGTTTGACCCCGGGACAGGGGGCAGCCCATAGCAATCAGCCCCAGCATTTT. Translating gives CASSLTPGQGAAHSNQPQHF.

This clonotype was picked up many times. The rearrangement links TRBV5-4 to TRBJ2-1; 10 positions agree with TRBD2. From germline, CDR1 is SGHNT and CDR2 YYREEE (reference sequence). V trimming: 4 bases; J trimming: 4 bases; junction bases outside the gene matches: 8. This CDR3 is built from 16 residues. The CDR3 protein is CASSPEREGRYNEQFF. The CDR3, as DNA: TGTGCCAGCAGCCCGGAGCGGGAGGGCCGTTACAATGAGCAGTTCTTC.

This clonotype was counted many times. The J gene is TRBJ2-1, the V gene TRBV4-1; possibly TRBD1 for D (7 bases). V lost 8 bases and J lost 8, with 22 bases in between. This CDR3 spans 15 amino acids. Germline V CDR1 and CDR2: MGHRA, YSYEKL. CDR3 DNA: TGCGCCAGCGGAACGACAGGGTCCGGGAGCGATGAGCAGTTCTTC. Amino acids: CASGTTGSGSDEQFF.

The chain has TRBV3-1 and TRBJ1-2; 11 nucleotides line up with TRBD1. The length of the CDR3 is 17 residues. CDR1 and CDR2 (germline): LGHDT, YNNKEL (reference sequence). Trimming at V came to 1 base and at J to 0 bases, leaving 4 bases not matched to a gene. CDR3 nucleotide sequence: TGTGCCAGCAGCCAAGCTTGGGGACAGGGGGCTAACTATGGCTACACCTTC. This gives the protein CASSQAWGQGANYGYTF.

This clonotype has a handful of counts. This chain connects TRBV6-2 or TRBV6-3 to TRBJ2-1, with D perhaps TRBD2 (7 bases). The CDR3 has 14 amino acids. Trimming cost V 4 bases and J 6 bases, with 13 bases left between them. Germline assignment: CDR1 MNHEY and CDR2 SVGEGT. The CDR3 is CASSWGGPGNEQFF. CDR3 nucleotides: TGTGCCAGCAGTTGGGGGGGGCCTGGCAATGAGCAGTTCTTC.